Listed below are T cell receptor beta chains from one sample, sequenced in a study of molecular identifiers for immune sequencing clone quantification. One entry per CDR3 protein results from TCRdb running MiXCR on the PCR reads. The table has more than 85,000 distinct CDR3 sequences, 36% seen once. The source material was naive CD8+ T cells from blood, with Jurkat cell RNA spiked in. These receptors were obtained from a human donor in good health. Some libraries in this study had Jurkat cell RNA spiked in. Both conserved end residues are part of each CDR3. Each record gives: CDR3 DNA, CDR3 protein, D gene, J gene, V gene, clone size. D genes are given only for firm matches. Not all rows give a size; the values are once, few, many and, for expanded clones, a class.

TGTGCCACCAGCAGGAGGCGAAGACTCCCAAACACAGATACGCAGTATTTT CATSRRRRLPNTDTQYF . TRBJ2-3 TRBV15 few
TGCAGTACTTCCGGGACTGGTGCCCTAGAGCCCCCGCATTTT CSTSGTGALEPPHF . TRBJ1-5 TRBV20-1 .
TGTGCCAGCAGTTTACGGTGGGAAGGTCAGCCCCAGCATTTT CASSLRWEGQPQHF . TRBJ1-5 TRBV28 .
TGTGCCAGCGCACCAGTGGGGGGACAGGGGCCTCCTTCGGAATACGAGCAGTACTTC CASAPVGGQGPPSEYEQYF TRBD1 TRBJ2-7 TRBV7-6 few
TGTGCCAGCGAGAAAGTCGGGGAGCTGTTTTTT CASEKVGELFF . TRBJ2-2 TRBV9 few
TGTGCCAGCAGCTTGTCACAGGGGGCCTCAGGGACCCAGTACTTC CASSLSQGASGTQYF TRBD1 TRBJ2-5 TRBV7-9 .
TGTGCCAGCAGCGTTGGGGGCGGTGGAAACACCATATATTTT CASSVGGGGNTIYF . TRBJ1-3 TRBV9 .
TGTGCCAGCAGCTCCGGGACTAGCGCGAACTATGAGCAGTTCTTC CASSSGTSANYEQFF TRBD2 TRBJ2-1 TRBV5-6 .
TGTGCCAGCACCCCGGAAGGGTATTTCACAGATACGCAGTATTTT CASTPEGYFTDTQYF . TRBJ2-3 TRBV28 many
TGTGCCAGCAGCTTAGAGGGACTAGCGGGATGGGACAATGAGCAGTTCTTC CASSLEGLAGWDNEQFF TRBD2 TRBJ2-1 TRBV7-2 many
TGCAGCGTTGAAACAGGGGGCGCGGTGGGGTACACCGGGGAGCAGTTTTTT CSVETGGAVGYTGEQFF TRBD1 TRBJ2-2 TRBV29-1 .
TGTGCCAGCAGCCCCAATTCTATCTACGAGCAGTACTTC CASSPNSIYEQYF . TRBJ2-7 TRBV6-5 .
TGTGCCAGCAGTTCGACGCGGGAGGTTGACTATGGCTACACCTTC CASSSTREVDYGYTF . TRBJ1-2 TRBV28 few
TGTGCCAGCAACCAACTAGCGGGCGCTTACAATGAGCAGTTCTTC CASNQLAGAYNEQFF TRBD2 TRBJ2-1 TRBV6-5 .
TGTGCCAGCGGCCCCGCGGGACTAGCGAGGTCCTACGAGCAGTACTTC CASGPAGLARSYEQYF TRBD2 TRBJ2-7 TRBV3-1 few
TGTGCCAGCAGCGCCGGACTAGCGAGCACCGGGGAGCTGTTTTTT CASSAGLASTGELFF TRBD2 TRBJ2-2 TRBV7-9 few
TGTGCCAGCAGCTTCGGGGTTAGGACCACAGATACGCAGTATTTT CASSFGVRTTDTQYF . TRBJ2-3 TRBV7-2 .
TGTGCCACCAGCAGAGGGATGGGACTGACTGGCAATCAGCCCCAGCAATTT CATSRGMGLTGNQPQQF . TRBJ1-5 TRBV15 .
TGTGCCACCAGCAGAGTTCCATCTCCTAGCGGGAACACCGGGGAGCTGTTTTTT CATSRVPSPSGNTGELFF TRBD2 TRBJ2-2 TRBV15 .
TGTGCCACCAGCAAAGGAAGGGTAGCGGGAGGGCCCACCACCGGGGAGCTGTTTTTT CATSKGRVAGGPTTGELFF TRBD2 TRBJ2-2 TRBV15 few
TGTGCCAGCAGACGCGTAGCGCCCTACGAGCAGTACTTC CASRRVAPYEQYF . TRBJ2-7 TRBV28 many
TGTGCCAGCAGCGTCGTTGGGGGCGTGAACACTGAAGCTTTCTTT CASSVVGGVNTEAFF . TRBJ1-1 TRBV9 few
TGTGCCAGCAGCCAAGCGACAGATCACTATGGCTACACCTTC CASSQATDHYGYTF . TRBJ1-2 TRBV14 many
TGTGCCAGCAGCTCCTGGACGGGAAACAATGAGCAGTTCTTC CASSSWTGNNEQFF . TRBJ2-1 TRBV7-8 many
TGTGCCAGCAGCGGGGACAGGGTCAATCAGCCCCAGCATTTT CASSGDRVNQPQHF TRBD1 TRBJ1-5 TRBV9 few
TGTGCCAGCAGTTACTCGATAGGCGGGAGAATGGAGACCCAGTACTTC CASSYSIGGRMETQYF TRBD2 TRBJ2-5 TRBV6-2/TRBV6-3 .
TGTGCCCGCAGCGCGGGGCAGGTGGCCCCTAGCACAGATACGCAGTATTTT CARSAGQVAPSTDTQYF . TRBJ2-3 TRBV7-9 .
TGTGCCAGCAGCTTAGGGTGGAGTGTCCAAGAGACCCAGTACTTC CASSLGWSVQETQYF . TRBJ2-5 TRBV7-9 .
TGTGCCAGCAGTTTACGCAGCTCTAGCAATCAGCCCCAGCATTTT CASSLRSSSNQPQHF . TRBJ1-5 TRBV28 many
TGTGCCAGTAGAGCCGGGACTAGCGGGCTTAGGGAGACCCAGTACTTC CASRAGTSGLRETQYF TRBD2 TRBJ2-5 TRBV19 .
TGTGCCAGCAGTATCTCCCTGGGGGGGAGAGGCGAGACCCAGTACTTC CASSISLGGRGETQYF TRBD2 TRBJ2-5 TRBV6-6 few
TGCAGTGCTGGATCTACCCTGGGCTTCGCTGAAGCTTACTTT CSAGSTLGFAEAYF . TRBJ1-1 TRBV20-1 .
TGTGCCAGCAGTTTACAGGGAGGCACTGAAGCTTTCTTT CASSLQGGTEAFF . TRBJ1-1 TRBV28 many
TGTGCCAGCAGCCCCCCGGGACTAGGTTTCGCAGATTCGCAGTATTTT CASSPPGLGFADSQYF TRBD2 TRBJ2-3 TRBV11-1 .
TGCAGCGTGCCCGGGACTAGCGGCGCCTACGAGCAGTACTTC CSVPGTSGAYEQYF TRBD2 TRBJ2-7 TRBV29-1 many
TGTGCCAGCAGTTTATCTTCTCCCGGGTCCAGGGCTTACGAGCAGTACTTC CASSLSSPGSRAYEQYF . TRBJ2-7 TRBV27 few
TGCGCCAGCAGTGAGTCGACCGGGGAGCTGATTTTT CASSESTGELIF . TRBJ2-2 TRBV10-2 .
TGCGCCAGCAGCCAGAAGCTTAGGTCCTACGAGCAGTACTTC CASSQKLRSYEQYF . TRBJ2-7 TRBV4-3 .
TGTGCCAGTAGTGGGGAGTTCTCTGAGCAGTTCTTC CASSGEFSEQFF . TRBJ2-1 TRBV19 .
TGCGCCAGCAGCTTGGACCGGACTAGCGGGAACTACGAGCAGTACTTC CASSLDRTSGNYEQYF TRBD2 TRBJ2-7 TRBV5-1 few
TGCAGTGCTAGAGATTTAGTAGCGCAGTACATGCTAGCCAAAAACATTCAGTACTTC CSARDLVAQYMLAKNIQYF . TRBJ2-4 TRBV20-1 few
TGTGCCAGCACCAAGCGGGTCACAGATACGCAGTATTTT CASTKRVTDTQYF . TRBJ2-3 TRBV12-3/TRBV12-4 many
TGTGCCAGCAGCTTAGCAGGGACTCAGCCCCAGCATTTT CASSLAGTQPQHF . TRBJ1-5 TRBV7-9 few
TGTGCCAGCAGCGACCTCGGACAGGGTTACGAGCAGTACTTC CASSDLGQGYEQYF TRBD1 TRBJ2-7 TRBV11-2 .
TGCAGTGGATGGCCGCCCAGCTCGACAGATACGCAGTATTTT CSGWPPSSTDTQYF . TRBJ2-3 TRBV20-1 many
TGTGCCAGCAGCTTAGGGACAGTGGTCGAAACAGATACGCAGTATTTT CASSLGTVVETDTQYF . TRBJ2-3 TRBV7-6 many
TGCAGTGCTAGAGATCGGATCTCCTACAATGAGCAGTTCTTC CSARDRISYNEQFF . TRBJ2-1 TRBV20-1 .
TGTGCCAGCAGAAAAGAGGGACTAGCGTACAATGAGCAGTTCTTC CASRKEGLAYNEQFF TRBD2 TRBJ2-1 TRBV7-8 .
TGTGCCAGCAGCCCACTCCTCAGGCCGTATGGAAACACCATATATTTT CASSPLLRPYGNTIYF . TRBJ1-3 TRBV13 few
TGTGCCAGCAGCCTCGACAGGGCCGACGAGCAGTACTTC CASSLDRADEQYF TRBD1 TRBJ2-7 TRBV13 .
TGCAGCGTTGATCGAGGGAACATTCAGTACTTC CSVDRGNIQYF . TRBJ2-4 TRBV29-1 few
TGTGCCAGCGGCTTGTCGGGGCTAGCCCTAATGATCGGGGAGCTGTTTTTT CASGLSGLALMIGELFF . TRBJ2-2 TRBV5-6 .
TGTGCCAGCAGACCCAGCGGGAGCCCAGATACGCAGTATTTT CASRPSGSPDTQYF TRBD2 TRBJ2-3 TRBV6-5 .
TGTGCCAGCTCAAACGTCACGGTCACAGATACGCAGTATTTT CASSNVTVTDTQYF . TRBJ2-3 TRBV18 many
TGTGCCAGCAGTGCCCCCAGGGGACAGGACACCGGGGAGCTGTTTTTT CASSAPRGQDTGELFF TRBD1 TRBJ2-2 TRBV25-1 .